The count of the clone carrying this T cell receptor (beta chain) is one. Its antigen is unidentified. The CDR3 is 15 amino acids. Germline CDR1 reads SGHRS; CDR2 reads YFSETQ. The J segment lost 4 bases and the V segment lost 7 bases, leaving 8 bases of the junction unmatched. The data were taken from a study of shared clonotypes between healthy human individuals. Deep was the level used in running the assay. Assay used: immunoSEQ multiplex PCR; TCRdb lists only in-frame clones, some missing. In the table there are 2 million to 2.5 million clones, under 95% of which are singletons. Findings of the study overall: Shared across a few donors were around 5% of the naive CD4 clonotypes. It was the non-shared clonotypes that had lower generation probabilities than clonotypes shared by all four donors.

The source of this sequence is a man between 18 and 35 years old in good health. Some clones in this sample may be carry-over from other donors' samples. This sequence joins TRBV5-1 and TRBJ2-3; 11 nucleotides line up with TRBD1. The sample consisted of naive CD4+ T cells from PBMCs. The subset is: CD45RA+ positively selected. The CDR3 region has the DNA TGCGCCAGCTCCCCCCGGACAGGGGGCCCAGATACGCAGTATTTT. Translation: CASSPRTGGPDTQYF.